This TCR beta chain was captured in a study of T cells in Graves' hyperthyroidism and ophthalmopathy. Reasons for excluding patients were uncontrolled infection, other autoimmune disease, pregnancy or lactation. 10 ml fresh peripheral blood yielded the PBMCs. The investigators amplified TCR beta CDR3 regions from RNA transcripts. The study used the HTBI primer set for a first-round RT-PCR of the TCR CDR3. TCRdb reanalysed the multiplex PCR reads using MiXCR and keeps one entry per CDR3 protein. The data show a few hundred thousand distinct CDR3 sequences, 14% seen once. There are 13 residues in the CDR3. Germline CDR1 SGHDN, CDR2 FVKESK. Trimming stripped 4 bases from V and 5 bases from J, with 8 bases between.

The clonotype originates from a woman aged 25 to 39 with Graves' ophthalmopathy. Sequencing was carried out using blood. V is TRBV14 and J is TRBJ2-2; D is unclear. In DNA, the CDR3 is TGTGCCAGCAGCCCGCGGCGGACCGGGGAGCTGTTTTTT. It specifies CASSPRRTGELFF.